This T cell receptor (beta chain) was captured by sequencing in a study of blood T cells in healthy people across ages (dated by TCRdb to the mid-2010s). Notes on the research overall: Template switching captured roughly one uniquely barcoded TCR beta cDNA molecule per two T cells in model experiments. Using deep sequencing normalized with unique cDNA molecular identifiers, the study measured how TCR beta repertoire diversity changes with age. Donors were grouped into four age groups: young (average approximately 15 years), middle-aged (39), aged (around 60) and long-lived (just over 80). To avoid experimental bias, donors of different ages were randomly spread across the sequencing lanes. Using the same blood draw, the study looked at two additional independent replicas of 1 million unique cDNA reads for two donors, one aged 18 to 30 and the other aged 80 or older. Broader findings and caveats from the paper: Because donor CMV infection status was unknown, age-related changes in expanded clonotypes were potentially confounded. Estimates of total diversity based on one million sequenced T cells were considered lower bounds and underestimates. As age increased, observed TCR beta diversity per million T cells dropped in a roughly linear way, and a significant reduction was already evident by age 40. Compared with the aged group, the long-lived group had more naive CD4+ T cells, fewer expanded clones and increased TCR diversity, suggesting age selection. Since profiling was done on bulk unsorted PBMCs, naive and antigen-experienced compartments could not be conclusively compared. There was a strong correlation between observed TCR beta diversity and the percentage of naive T cells measured by flow cytometry.

There are a few counts of this clonotype. This clone's antigen is unknown. No qualities accompany the bases; no much larger clone lies one base away. Donors were under 40 systemically healthy Caucasian individuals from Russia aged about 6 to 100 years. Around 9.8 milliliters of peripheral blood were collected from each donor into EDTA-treated Vacutainer tubes. Ficoll-Paque density-gradient centrifugation was used to isolate PBMCs, with at least 6 million per sample. Trizol reagent was used to extract total RNA from PBMCs, with at least 6 micrograms per sample. The percentages of naive CD45RAhigh/CD27high T cells were determined by flow cytometry on a PBMC aliquot from every donor. To prepare the library, 5' RACE was applied. TCRdb lists the instrument as Illumina HiSeq 2500. The second PCR ran for about 6 to 12 cycles and used a J-beta primer mix along with a sample-barcoded 5' primer. A unique molecular identifier was introduced onto each TCR beta cDNA molecule by a template-switch 5' adaptor carrying 12 random nucleotides. Each sample yielded at least 3 million CDR3-containing paired-end reads. All of the RNA was converted into first-strand cDNA using the Mint cDNA synthesis kit, with a TRBC-specific oligonucleotide serving as the primer. All cDNA was treated with uracil-DNA glycosylase and then went through a first 18-cycle PCR with the universal primers M1SS and BC2_uni_R. Per the original workflow: For normalization, 1 million high-quality reads were randomly selected from each sample, with every read carrying a distinct molecular identifier. Reads sharing molecular identifiers were discarded rather than binned into consensus sequences. MiTCR, with a Q25 quality threshold and the strictest error-elimination algorithm, was used for CDR3 identification, clonotype clustering and error correction. A nonparametric unseen species model using Euler transformation provided a lower-bound estimate of total TCR beta diversity. TCRdb took the public reads, trimmed them with fastp at Q25, ran MiXCR for clone calling and kept in-frame beta chains. Records with the same CDR3 protein are collapsed into one entry carrying the most frequent genes and DNA. TCRdb's processing, not the authors', yielded these V and J calls. This sample comprises 550,000 to 700,000 distinct CDR3 sequences, roughly 28% of them detected only once. The top ten hold under 20% of the sample.

Via the germline V gene, CDR1 is KGHSH and CDR2 LQKENI. The CDR3 runs 13 amino acids, cysteine and phenylalanine included. The DNA shown is the 39-base CDR3, in frame from base 1. V is cut by 1 base and J by 15 bases, and the space between the germline ends is 15 bases. This receptor was taken from a woman between 65 and 79 years old in good health. The sequence is built from TRBV18 and TRBJ1-4, and the D gene may be TRBD1, 6 bases matching. The sequencing input was blood. The nucleotide sequence reads as follows: TGTGCCAGCTCACCACGTCCAGGGGATAAATTGTTTTTT. It encodes CASSPRPGDKLFF.